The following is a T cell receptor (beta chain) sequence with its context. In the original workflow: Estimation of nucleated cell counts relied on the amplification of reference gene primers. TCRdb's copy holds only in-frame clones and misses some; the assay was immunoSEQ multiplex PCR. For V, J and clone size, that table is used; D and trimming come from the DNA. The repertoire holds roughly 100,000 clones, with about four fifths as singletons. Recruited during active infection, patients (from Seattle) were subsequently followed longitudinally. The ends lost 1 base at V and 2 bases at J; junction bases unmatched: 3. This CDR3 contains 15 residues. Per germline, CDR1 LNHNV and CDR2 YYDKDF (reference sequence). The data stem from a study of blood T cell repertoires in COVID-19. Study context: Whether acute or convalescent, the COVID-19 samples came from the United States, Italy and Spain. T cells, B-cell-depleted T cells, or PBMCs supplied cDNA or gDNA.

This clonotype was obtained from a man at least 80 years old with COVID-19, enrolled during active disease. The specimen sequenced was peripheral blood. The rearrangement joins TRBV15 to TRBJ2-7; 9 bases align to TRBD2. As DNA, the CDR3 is TGTGCCACCAGCAGAGGGGGCGGGAGGGCCTACGAGCAGTACTTC. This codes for CATSRGGGRAYEQYF.